Each of the 15 T cell receptor beta chains below was sequenced from the same sample in a study of T cells in localized non-small cell lung cancer (TCRdb year 2020). Library preparation was by the immunoSEQ multiplex PCR assay. TCRdb limited this immuneACCESS table to in-frame rearrangements with V and J called. A share of clones is missing; checked studies link under half to unresolved V genes, and the rest is unexplained. Present in this sample are tens of thousands of clones, 88% of which were seen just once. In total, the top ten clones hold approximately 2.5% of the sample. The starting material was peripheral blood, obtained before any cancer treatment. These receptors all stem from a female donor over 55 with stage I squamous cell lung carcinoma.

The chain uses TRBV27 and TRBJ2-5; 8 bases match TRBD1. The CDR3 covers 16 residues. The V gene's germline CDR1 is MNHEY and CDR2 SMNVEV (reference sequence). Trimming at V came to 3 bases and at J to 1 base, leaving 7 bases not matched to a gene. This CDR3 is CASSLNQGQAQETQYF. For the CDR3, the DNA is TGTGCCAGCAGTTTGAATCAGGGACAGGCCCAAGAGACCCAGTACTTC.

J is TRBJ1-2 and V is TRBV19; 8 bases align to TRBD1. This CDR3 has 15 residues. CDR1 LNHDA and CDR2 SQIVND come from the germline V gene (reference sequence). Unmatched junction bases numbered 10, after V lost 6 bases and J lost 4 bases. Here the CDR3 reads CASRTTGVGSYGYTF. CDR3 coding DNA: TGTGCCAGTAGGACGACAGGGGTGGGGAGCTATGGCTACACCTTC.

This chain uses TRBV19 with TRBJ1-1, with D unresolved. The V end lost 6 bases, the J end lost 4 bases, and 15 bases lay between the germline ends. This CDR3 has 14 residues. From germline, CDR1 is LNHDA and CDR2 SQIVND (reference sequence). CDR3 DNA sequence: TGTGCCAGTAGCATCGAGGAGGCAGGCACTGAAGCTTTCTTT. This codes for CASSIEEAGTEAFF.

This clone was counted only a few times. The chain combines TRBV10-3 with TRBJ2-1; D might be TRBD1 (6 bases). V was pared by 3 bases and J by 7 bases, with 25 bases between. CDR3 length: 18 amino acids. The germline V gene encodes CDR1 ENHRY and CDR2 SYGVKD. DNA for the CDR3: TGTGCCATCAGTGAAGCGCCGAAACAGGGAAAGTGGTGGAATGAGCAGTTCTTC. Its translation: CAISEAPKQGKWWNEQFF.

This sequence joins TRBV19 and TRBJ2-3; 8 bases fit TRBD1. The CDR3 is 15 residues long. V lost 10 bases, J lost 0 bases, and 9 bases stayed unmatched. Per the germline V gene, CDR1 is LNHDA and CDR2 is SQIVND (reference sequence). The CDR3: CATAPQGASTDTQYF. The CDR3 DNA follows: TGTGCCACCGCCCCCCAGGGGGCGAGCACAGATACGCAGTATTTT.

This clone was seen just once. CDR3 region: CATSSRKTSGLSTDTQYF. As DNA, the CDR3 is TGTGCCACCAGCAGTAGGAAGACTAGCGGGCTTAGCACAGATACGCAGTATTTT. The genes are TRBV15 and TRBJ2-3, with TRBD2 identical over 10 bases. Germline CDR1 and CDR2: LNHNV and YYDKDF (reference sequence). The V segment lost 3 bases and the J segment 0 bases; nucleotides outside the gene matches: 9. CDR3 length: 18 amino acids.

This clone has more than one count but fewer than ten. V gene TRBV2 combines with J gene TRBJ1-4; a possible D gene is TRBD1 (6 bases). The V end lost 5 bases, the J end lost 5 bases, and 18 bases lay between the germline ends. The CDR3 sequence is 16 residues long. The germline CDR1 and CDR2 sequences are SNHLY and FYNNEI. CDR3 region: CASSIHTGPSNEKLFF. CDR3 nucleotide sequence: TGTGCCAGCAGTATTCACACAGGGCCCTCAAATGAAAAACTGTTTTTT.

This chain uses TRBV7-2 with TRBJ2-1; unclear D gene. Germline CDR1 is SGHTA and CDR2 is FQGNSA. This CDR3 contains 12 residues. Trimming shortened V by 8 bases and J by 4 bases, and 9 bases separated the two germline ends. CDR3 coding DNA: TGTGCCAGCCGGAAAGATTACAATGAGCAGTTCTTC. This gives the protein CASRKDYNEQFF.

This chain connects TRBV15 to TRBJ2-3; the match to TRBD2 covers 11 bases. The length of the CDR3 is 16 residues. Germline loops: CDR1 LNHNV, CDR2 YYDKDF (reference sequence). With 3 bases clipped from V and 3 bases from J, the junction kept 5 bases outside the gene matches. The CDR3 sequence is CATSRPTSGSTDTQYF. The CDR3 DNA is TGTGCCACCAGCAGGCCTACTAGCGGGAGTACAGATACGCAGTATTTT.

This clone was seen just once. This chain joins TRBV7-3 and TRBJ2-5; D possibly matches TRBD1 or TRBD2 (7 bases each). The germline V gene has CDR1 SGHTA and CDR2 FQGTGA. The V end lost 5 bases, the J end lost 4 bases, and 17 bases lay between the germline ends. This CDR3 has 15 residues. CDR3 nucleotides: TGTGCCAGCAGCCCCAGGGGGGGGGAAAGAGAGACCCAGTACTTC. Amino acid sequence: CASSPRGGERETQYF.

Here the CDR3 DNA reads TGTGCCTGGAGTGAGGGACAGAATCAGCCCCAGCATTTT. This encodes CAWSEGQNQPQHF. J is TRBJ1-5 and V is TRBV30; 7 bases match TRBD1. V was clipped by 1 base and J by 4 bases; unmatched bases: 1. Germline V gene data show CDR1 as GTSNPN and CDR2 as SVGIG (reference sequence). The CDR3 covers 13 residues.

This sequence joins TRBV7-9 and TRBJ2-7; D unresolved. V was cut by 2 bases and J by 3 bases, with 11 bases left in between. CDR3 size: 14 residues. Germline lookup yields CDR1 SEHNR and CDR2 FQNEAQ (reference sequence). CDR3 amino acids: CASSLWPASYEQYF. In DNA, the CDR3 is TGTGCCAGCAGCTTATGGCCAGCGAGCTACGAGCAGTACTTC.

Here the CDR3 DNA reads TGCGCCAGCAGCTTAGGTATACAGGGGGCTGCGGGAGAGACCCAGTACTTC. It specifies CASSLGIQGAAGETQYF. This chain uses TRBV5-1 with TRBJ2-5; 9 nucleotides match TRBD1. In germline, CDR1 is SGHRS, CDR2 YFSETQ. CDR3 size: 17 residues. V lost 2 bases, J lost 4 bases, and 12 bases stayed unmatched.

The V call is TRBV5-4, the J call TRBJ2-5, with D possibly being TRBD1 (8 bases). V was shortened by 6 bases and J by 1 base, with 16 bases between the two germline ends. This CDR3 contains 15 residues. Per the germline V gene, CDR1 is SGHNT and CDR2 is YYREEE (reference sequence). CDR3 coding DNA: TGTGCCAGCACCCACAGGGGGGAGGGCCAAGAGACCCAGTACTTC. Its translation is CASTHRGEGQETQYF.

The V gene is TRBV4-3, the J gene TRBJ2-7, with D possibly matching TRBD1 (6 bases). The ends were cut back, 1 base at V and 4 bases at J, with 14 bases in the middle. Germline V gene data show CDR1 as LGHNA and CDR2 as YSLEER. The CDR3 is 15 residues long. CDR3 DNA sequence: TGCGCCAGCAGCCAAGCTCCGACAGGTCATTACGAGCAGTACTTC. This sequence encodes CASSQAPTGHYEQYF.